This TCR beta chain derives from a study of T-cell memory formation after mild COVID-19. Overall study context: Clusters of TCRs were largely donor specific. Study outcomes and limitations: Whether second-wave clones peaking at day 37 were SARS-CoV-2 specific went unconfirmed.

The sample holds many counts of this clonotype. The target antigen is unknown. TCRdb reprocessed the 5' RACE reads with MiXCR, giving one entry per CDR3 protein. The sample carries about 290,000 distinct CDR3 sequences, approximately 15% recorded once. The origin of this receptor is a man aged 18 to 30 who had mild COVID-19 (a few samples of this study predate the infection). Cell type and time point are not known. Sequencing used PBMCs or a T cell subset sorted from them (not recorded which).

CDR3 region: CASALRNGYSPLHF. CDR3 DNA: TGTGCCAGCGCCCTAAGAAATGGGTACTCACCCCTCCACTTT. The V call is TRBV6-5, the J call TRBJ1-6; no reliable D call. Trimming left V 8 bases short and J 10 bases short, with 18 bases between. The germline CDR1 and CDR2 sequences are MNHEY and SVGAGI. The length of the CDR3 is 14 residues.